This T cell receptor (beta chain) appears in the sequencing data of a study of control samples from healthy donors and cancer patients. Germline values: CDR1 SQVTM, CDR2 ANQGSEA. V dropped 5 bases and J dropped 7 bases, with 11 bases sitting between them. The CDR3 contains 12 residues. The repertoire was sequenced with immunoSEQ multiplex PCR; TCRdb's copy has only in-frame clones and lacks some. Of just over 150,000 clones listed, about 90% are singletons. V usage is TRBV29-1 and J usage is TRBJ1-4; D is uncertain. The clonotype originates from a man under 40 in good health. The specimen sequenced was blood. CDR3 sequence: CSVKKEGEKLFF. The CDR3 nucleotides are TGCAGCGTTAAGAAAGAAGGTGAAAAACTGTTTTTT.